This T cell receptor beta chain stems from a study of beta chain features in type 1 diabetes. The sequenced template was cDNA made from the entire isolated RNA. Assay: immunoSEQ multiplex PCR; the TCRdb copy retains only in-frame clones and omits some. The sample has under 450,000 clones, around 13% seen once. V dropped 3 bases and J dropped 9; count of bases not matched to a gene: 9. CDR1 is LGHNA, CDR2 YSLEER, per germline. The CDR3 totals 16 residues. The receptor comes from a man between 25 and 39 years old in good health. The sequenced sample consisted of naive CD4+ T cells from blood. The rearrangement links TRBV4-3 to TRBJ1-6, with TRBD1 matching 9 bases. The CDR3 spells CASSQRLQGASSPLHF. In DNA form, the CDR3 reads TGCGCCAGCAGCCAGAGATTACAGGGGGCAAGTTCACCCCTCCACTTT.